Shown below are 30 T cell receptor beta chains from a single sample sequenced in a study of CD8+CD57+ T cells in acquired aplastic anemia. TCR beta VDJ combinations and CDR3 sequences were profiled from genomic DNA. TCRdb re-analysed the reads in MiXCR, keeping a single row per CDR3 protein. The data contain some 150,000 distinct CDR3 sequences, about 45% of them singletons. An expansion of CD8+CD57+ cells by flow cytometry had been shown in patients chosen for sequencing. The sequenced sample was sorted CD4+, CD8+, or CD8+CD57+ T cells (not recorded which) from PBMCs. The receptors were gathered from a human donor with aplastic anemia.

The CDR3 nucleotides read TGCAGCTTGACAGGGAAAGCTAACTATGGCTACACCTTC. Translation gives CSLTGKANYGYTF. This chain links TRBV29-1 with TRBJ1-2, with 7 bases aligning to TRBD1. CDR3 length equals 13 residues. V was pared by 8 bases and J by 0 bases, with 6 bases of the junction left unmatched. The germline V gene has CDR1 SQVTM and CDR2 ANQGSEA. Full variable domain (missing parts from reference TRBV29-1 and TRBJ1-2): SAVISQKPSRDICQRGTSLTIQCQVDSQVTMMFWYRQQPGQSLTLIATANQGSEATYESGFVIDKFPISRPNLTFSTLTVSNMSPEDSSIYLCSLTGKANYGYTFGSGTRLTVV.

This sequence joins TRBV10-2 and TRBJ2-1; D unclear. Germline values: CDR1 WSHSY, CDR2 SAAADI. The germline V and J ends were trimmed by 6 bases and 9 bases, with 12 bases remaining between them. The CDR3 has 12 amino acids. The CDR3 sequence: CASSPSYIEQFF. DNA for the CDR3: TGCGCCAGCAGCCCAAGCTATATTGAGCAGTTCTTC.

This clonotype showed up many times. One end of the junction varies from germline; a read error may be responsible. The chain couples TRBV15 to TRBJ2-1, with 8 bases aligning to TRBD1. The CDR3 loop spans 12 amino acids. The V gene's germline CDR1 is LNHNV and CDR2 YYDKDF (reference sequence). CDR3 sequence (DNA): TGTGCCACCAGCGGAGAGGACAGGGAACCATTCTTC. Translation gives CATSGEDREPFF.

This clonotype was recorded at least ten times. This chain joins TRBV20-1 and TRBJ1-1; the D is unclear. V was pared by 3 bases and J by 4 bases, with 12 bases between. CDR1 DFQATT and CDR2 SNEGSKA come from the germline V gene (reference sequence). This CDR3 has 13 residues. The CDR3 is CSARGWKSTEAFF. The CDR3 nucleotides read TGCAGTGCTAGGGGGTGGAAGAGCACTGAAGCTTTCTTT.

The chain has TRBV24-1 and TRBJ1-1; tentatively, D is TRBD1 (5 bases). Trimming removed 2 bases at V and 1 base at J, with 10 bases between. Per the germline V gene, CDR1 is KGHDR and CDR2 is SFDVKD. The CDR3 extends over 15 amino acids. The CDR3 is CATSDSRDGNTEAFF. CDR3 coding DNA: TGTGCCACCAGTGATTCTCGGGACGGGAACACTGAAGCTTTCTTT.

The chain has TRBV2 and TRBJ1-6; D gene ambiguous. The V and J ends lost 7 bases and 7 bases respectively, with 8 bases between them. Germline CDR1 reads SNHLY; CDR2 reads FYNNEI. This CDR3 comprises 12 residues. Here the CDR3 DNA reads TGTGCCAGCACCTCTTTAAATTCACCCCTCCACTTT. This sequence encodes CASTSLNSPLHF.

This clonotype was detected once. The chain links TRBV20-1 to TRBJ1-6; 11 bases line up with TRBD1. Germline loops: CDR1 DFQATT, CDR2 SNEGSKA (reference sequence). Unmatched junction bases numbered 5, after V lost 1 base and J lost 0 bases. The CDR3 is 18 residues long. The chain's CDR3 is CSARARTGGISYNSPLHF. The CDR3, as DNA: TGCAGTGCTAGAGCGAGGACAGGGGGCATCTCCTATAATTCACCCCTCCACTTT.

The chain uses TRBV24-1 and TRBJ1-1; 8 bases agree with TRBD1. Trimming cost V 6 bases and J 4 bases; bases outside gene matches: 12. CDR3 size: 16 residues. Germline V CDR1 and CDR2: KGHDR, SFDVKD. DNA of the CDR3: TGTGCCACCAGTATAGGACAGGGAAGGGTTAGCACTGAAGCTTTCTTT. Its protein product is CATSIGQGRVSTEAFF.

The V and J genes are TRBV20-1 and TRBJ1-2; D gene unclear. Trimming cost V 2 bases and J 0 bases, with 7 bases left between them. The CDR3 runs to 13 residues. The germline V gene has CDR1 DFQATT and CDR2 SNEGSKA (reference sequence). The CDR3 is CSARLQANYGYTF. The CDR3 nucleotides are TGCAGTGCTAGATTGCAGGCTAACTATGGCTACACCTTC.

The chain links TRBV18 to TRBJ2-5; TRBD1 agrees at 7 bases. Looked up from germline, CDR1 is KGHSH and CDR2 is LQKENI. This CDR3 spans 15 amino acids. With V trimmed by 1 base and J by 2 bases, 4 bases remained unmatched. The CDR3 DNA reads TGTGCCAGCTCACCACTTCGGACAGGACAAGAGACCCAGTACTTC. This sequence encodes CASSPLRTGQETQYF. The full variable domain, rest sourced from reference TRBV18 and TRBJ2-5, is NAGVMQNPRHLVRRRGQEARLRCSPMKGHSHVYWYRQLPEEGLKFMVYLQKENIIDESGMPKERFSAEFPKEGPSILRIQQVVRGDSAAYFCASSPLRTGQETQYFGPGTRLLVL.

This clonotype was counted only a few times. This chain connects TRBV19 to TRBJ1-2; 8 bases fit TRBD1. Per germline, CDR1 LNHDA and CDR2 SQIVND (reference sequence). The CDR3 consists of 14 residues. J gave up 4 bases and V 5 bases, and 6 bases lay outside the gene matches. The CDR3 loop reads CASSETGGGYGYTF. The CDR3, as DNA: TGTGCCAGTAGTGAAACAGGGGGTGGCTATGGCTACACCTTC.

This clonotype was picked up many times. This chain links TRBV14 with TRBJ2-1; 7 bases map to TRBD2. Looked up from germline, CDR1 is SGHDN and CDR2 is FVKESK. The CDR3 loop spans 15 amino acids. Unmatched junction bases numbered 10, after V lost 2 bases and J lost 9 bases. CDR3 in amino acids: CASSQRLAGVGEQFF. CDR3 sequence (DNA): TGTGCCAGCAGCCAACGTCTTGCGGGGGTGGGTGAGCAGTTCTTC.

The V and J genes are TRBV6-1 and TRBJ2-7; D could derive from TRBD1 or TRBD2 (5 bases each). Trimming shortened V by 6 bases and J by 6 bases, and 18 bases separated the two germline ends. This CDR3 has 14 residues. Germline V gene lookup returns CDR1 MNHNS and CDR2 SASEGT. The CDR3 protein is CASRDQGVRGEQYF. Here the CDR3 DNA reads TGTGCCAGCAGGGACCAGGGAGTACGTGGCGAGCAGTACTTC.

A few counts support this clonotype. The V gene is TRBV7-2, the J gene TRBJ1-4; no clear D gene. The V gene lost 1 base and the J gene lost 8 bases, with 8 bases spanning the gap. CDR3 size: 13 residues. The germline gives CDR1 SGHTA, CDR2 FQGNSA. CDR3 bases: TGTGCCAGCAGCTTAGACCTTGGCGAAAAACTGTTTTTT. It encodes CASSLDLGEKLFF.

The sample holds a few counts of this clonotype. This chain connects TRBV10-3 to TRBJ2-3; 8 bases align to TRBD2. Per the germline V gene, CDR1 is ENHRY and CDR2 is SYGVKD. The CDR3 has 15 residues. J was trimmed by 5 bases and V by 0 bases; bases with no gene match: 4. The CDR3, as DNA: TGTGCCATCAGTGAGTCAACTAGCGGAAAAGATACGCAGTATTTT. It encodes CAISESTSGKDTQYF.

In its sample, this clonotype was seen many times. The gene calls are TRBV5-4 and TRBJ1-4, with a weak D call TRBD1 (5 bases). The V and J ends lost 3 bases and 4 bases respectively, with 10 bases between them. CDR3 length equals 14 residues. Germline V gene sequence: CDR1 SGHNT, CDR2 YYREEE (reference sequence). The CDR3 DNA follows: TGTGCCAGCAGCTCGTTAGACAGTAATGAAAAACTGTTTTTT. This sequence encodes CASSSLDSNEKLFF.

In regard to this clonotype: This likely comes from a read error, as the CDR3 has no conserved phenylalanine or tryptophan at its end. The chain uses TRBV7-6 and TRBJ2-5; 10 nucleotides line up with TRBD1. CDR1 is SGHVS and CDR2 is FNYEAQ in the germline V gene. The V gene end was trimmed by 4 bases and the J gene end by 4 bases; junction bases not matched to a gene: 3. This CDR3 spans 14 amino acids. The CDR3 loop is CASSYGDRGETQYL. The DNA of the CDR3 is TGTGCCAGCAGCTACGGGGACAGGGGAGAGACCCAGTACCTC.

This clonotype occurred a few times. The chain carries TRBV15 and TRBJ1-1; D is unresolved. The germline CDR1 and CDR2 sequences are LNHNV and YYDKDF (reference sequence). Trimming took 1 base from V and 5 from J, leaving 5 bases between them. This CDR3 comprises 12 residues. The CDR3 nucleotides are TGTGCCACCAGCAGAGTTCGAACTGAAGCTTTCTTT. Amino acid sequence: CATSRVRTEAFF. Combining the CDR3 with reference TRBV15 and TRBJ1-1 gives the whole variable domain DAMVIQNPRYQVTQFGKPVTLSCSQTLNHNVMYWYQQKSSQAPKLLFHYYDKDFNNEADTPDNFQSRRPNTSFCFLDIRSPGLGDTAMYLCATSRVRTEAFFGQGTRLTVV.

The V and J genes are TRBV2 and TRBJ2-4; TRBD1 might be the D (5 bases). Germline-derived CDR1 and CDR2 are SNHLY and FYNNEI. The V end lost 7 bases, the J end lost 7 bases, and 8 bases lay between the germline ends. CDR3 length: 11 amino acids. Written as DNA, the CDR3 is TGTGCCAGCATGGACACGAACATTCAGTACTTC. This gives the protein CASMDTNIQYF. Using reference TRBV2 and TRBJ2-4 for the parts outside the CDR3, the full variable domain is EPEVTQTPSHQVTQMGQEVILRCVPISNHLYFYWYRQILGQKVEFLVSFYNNEISEKSEIFDDQFSVERPDGSNFTLKIRSTKLEDSAMYFCASMDTNIQYFGAGTRLSVL.

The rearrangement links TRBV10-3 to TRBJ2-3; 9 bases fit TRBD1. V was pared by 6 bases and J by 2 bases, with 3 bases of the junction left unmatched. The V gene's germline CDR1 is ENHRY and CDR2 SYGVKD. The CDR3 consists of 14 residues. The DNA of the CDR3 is TGTGCCATCAGGGACAGGGGCGACACAGATACGCAGTATTTT. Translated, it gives CAIRDRGDTDTQYF.

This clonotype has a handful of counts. The CDR3, as DNA: TGTGCCACCAGCACTGGGTTCTCCTACGAGCAGTACTTC. Its translation is CATSTGFSYEQYF. The V call is TRBV15, the J call TRBJ2-7; no reliable D call. The germline V gene encodes CDR1 LNHNV and CDR2 YYDKDF (reference sequence). Between the trimmed V and J ends, which lost 4 bases and 0 bases, there was a span of 7 bases. The CDR3 spans 13 residues.

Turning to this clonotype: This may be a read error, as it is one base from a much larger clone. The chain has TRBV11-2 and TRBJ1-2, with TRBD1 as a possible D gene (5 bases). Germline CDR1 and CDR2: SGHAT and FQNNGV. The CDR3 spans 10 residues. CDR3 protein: CTSSLGGATF. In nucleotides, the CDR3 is TGTACCAGCAGCTTGGGCGGGGCGACCTTC.

CDR3 in amino acids: CASSFDRGEGPGKTPLHF. The DNA of the CDR3 is TGTGCCAGCAGCTTCGACAGGGGAGAAGGGCCCGGGAAGACACCCCTCCACTTT. This sequence joins TRBV7-8 and TRBJ1-6; 8 nucleotides align to TRBD1. With 3 bases clipped from V and 11 bases from J, the junction kept 18 bases outside the gene matches. Germline V lookup: CDR1 SGHVS, CDR2 FQNEAQ. The CDR3 loop spans 18 amino acids.

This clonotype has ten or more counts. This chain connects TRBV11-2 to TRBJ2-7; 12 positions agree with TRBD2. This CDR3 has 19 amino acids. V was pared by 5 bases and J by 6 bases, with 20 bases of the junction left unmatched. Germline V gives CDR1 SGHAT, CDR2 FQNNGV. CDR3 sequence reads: CASSGPGASGGAPHLEQYF. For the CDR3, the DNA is TGTGCCAGCAGCGGACCTGGGGCTAGCGGGGGGGCCCCCCATCTCGAGCAGTACTTC.

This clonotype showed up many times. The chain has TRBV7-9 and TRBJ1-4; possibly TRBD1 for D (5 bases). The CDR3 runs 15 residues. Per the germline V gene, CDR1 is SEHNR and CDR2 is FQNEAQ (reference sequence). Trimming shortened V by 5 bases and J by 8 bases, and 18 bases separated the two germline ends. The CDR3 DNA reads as TGTGCCAGCAGCCCCGGGGAGGGGCGTCGGGAAAAACTGTTTTTT. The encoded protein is CASSPGEGRREKLFF.

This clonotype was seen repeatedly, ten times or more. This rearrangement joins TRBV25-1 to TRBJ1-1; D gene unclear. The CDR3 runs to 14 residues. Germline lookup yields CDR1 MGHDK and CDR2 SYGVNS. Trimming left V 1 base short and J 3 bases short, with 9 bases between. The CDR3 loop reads CASSESVWDTEAFF. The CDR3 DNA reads TGTGCCAGCAGTGAATCCGTGTGGGACACTGAAGCTTTCTTT.

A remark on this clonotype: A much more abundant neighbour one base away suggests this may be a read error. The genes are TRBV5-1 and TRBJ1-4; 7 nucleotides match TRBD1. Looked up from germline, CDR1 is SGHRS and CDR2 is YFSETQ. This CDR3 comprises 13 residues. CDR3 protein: CASSFQGDERLFF. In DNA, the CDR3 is TGCGCCAGCAGTTTCCAGGGGGATGAAAGACTGTTTTTT.

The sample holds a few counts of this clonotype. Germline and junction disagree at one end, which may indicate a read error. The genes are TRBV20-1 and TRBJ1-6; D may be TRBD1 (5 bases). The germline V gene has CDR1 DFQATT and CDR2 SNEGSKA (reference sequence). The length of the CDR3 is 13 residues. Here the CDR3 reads CSASNLVDGTRDF. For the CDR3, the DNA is TGCAGTGCTAGTAATCTCGTGGACGGGACGAGAGACTTT.

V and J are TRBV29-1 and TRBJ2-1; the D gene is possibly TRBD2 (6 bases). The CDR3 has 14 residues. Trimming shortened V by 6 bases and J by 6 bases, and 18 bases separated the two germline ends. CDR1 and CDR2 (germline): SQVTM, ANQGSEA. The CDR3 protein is CSVILTSAGNEQFF. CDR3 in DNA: TGCAGCGTCATATTGACTAGTGCGGGCAATGAGCAGTTCTTC.

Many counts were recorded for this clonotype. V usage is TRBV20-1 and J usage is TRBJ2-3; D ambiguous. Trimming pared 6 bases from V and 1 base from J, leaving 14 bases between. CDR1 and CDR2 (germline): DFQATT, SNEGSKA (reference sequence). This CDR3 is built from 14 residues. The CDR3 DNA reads TGCAGTGCCGGGCCCCCCTCCCGCACAGATACGCAGTATTTT. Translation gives CSAGPPSRTDTQYF.